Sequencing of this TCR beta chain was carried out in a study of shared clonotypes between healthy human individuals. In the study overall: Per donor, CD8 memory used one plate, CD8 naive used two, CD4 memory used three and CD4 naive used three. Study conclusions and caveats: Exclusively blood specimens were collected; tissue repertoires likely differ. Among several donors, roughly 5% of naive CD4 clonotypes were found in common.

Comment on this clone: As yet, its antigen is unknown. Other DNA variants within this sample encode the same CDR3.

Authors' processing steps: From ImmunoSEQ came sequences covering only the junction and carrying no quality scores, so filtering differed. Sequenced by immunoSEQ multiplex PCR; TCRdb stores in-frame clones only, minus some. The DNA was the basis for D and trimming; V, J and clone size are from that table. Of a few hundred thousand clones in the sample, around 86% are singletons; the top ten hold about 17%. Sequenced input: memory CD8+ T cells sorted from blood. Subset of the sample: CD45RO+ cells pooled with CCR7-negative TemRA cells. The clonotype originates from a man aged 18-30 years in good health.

For the CDR3, the DNA is TGTGCCAGCAGCTTGGGGGACAGCATCTATGGCTACACCTTC. Amino acids: CASSLGDSIYGYTF. This chain links TRBV5-6 with TRBJ1-2; 7 bases align to TRBD1. CDR3 size: 14 residues. In germline, CDR1 is SGHDT, CDR2 YYEEEE. The J segment lost 4 bases and the V segment lost 0 bases, leaving 3 bases of the junction unmatched.